The entry below describes one TCR beta chain. The CDR3 sequence is 14 residues long. Germline V gene lookup returns CDR1 SQVTM and CDR2 ANQGSEA. This specimen comes from a study of CXCR3-negative and CXCR3-positive naive CD8 T cells. UMI-tagged TRB cDNA libraries were built via 5' RACE. Each CDR3 protein gets one entry in TCRdb, which reprocessed the 5' RACE reads and gives no DNA. This sample's table has under 45,000 distinct CDR3 sequences. The chain couples TRBV29-1 to TRBJ2-1; there is no DNA to check the TCRdb D call of TRBD1. Sequences were obtained from memory CD8+ T cells from blood. The TCR originated in a human donor in good health. Some clones in this sample may be carry-over from other donors' samples. This CDR3 reads CSVYTGTGNNEQFF.